Reported below is one T cell receptor (beta chain). This entry is derived from a study of T-cell memory formation after mild COVID-19. Deletions cut 3 bases from V and 3 bases from J, with 11 bases between. CDR1 is PRHDT and CDR2 is FYEKMQ in the germline V gene (reference sequence). The CDR3 is 14 residues long. Each CDR3 protein gets one entry after TCRdb re-called the 5' RACE reads with MiXCR. The table records some 450,000 distinct CDR3 sequences, 20% of them present only once. The TCR originated in an adult woman who had mild COVID-19 (a few samples of this study predate the infection). Cell type and time point are not known. This sequence joins TRBV13 and TRBJ2-5; D tentatively fits TRBD1 or TRBD2 (6 bases each). Sequencing was done on a sample of PBMCs or a T cell subset sorted from them (not recorded which). The CDR3 DNA is TGTGCCAGCAGCTTGGGGGGCCGAAAAGAGACCCAGTACTTC. Translating it yields CASSLGGRKETQYF. Full variable domain (missing parts from reference TRBV13 and TRBJ2-5): AAGVIQSPRHLIKEKRETATLKCYPIPRHDTVYWYQQGPGQDPQFLISFYEKMQSDKGSIPDRFSAQQFSDYHSELNMSSLELGDSALYFCASSLGGRKETQYFGPGTRLLVL.